Here is one T cell receptor beta chain with its context. It lacks a known antigen. Within one base of it there is no much larger clone, and no base qualities were kept. TCRbeta CDR3 regions were amplified from genomic DNA by means of the immunoSEQ Assay, a bias-controlled multiplex PCR. Processing in the source paper ran as follows. Within the assay, amplification of reference gene primers was used to estimate how many nucleated cells each sample contained. To quantify the absolute abundance of each unique TCRbeta CDR3 rearrangement, sequence reads were collapsed and filtered. For each sample, productive Simpson clonality was calculated as the square root of Simpson's diversity index across productive rearrangements. TCRdb retrieved this table from immuneACCESS and kept in-frame rearrangements only. Not all clones are present; in checked studies, unresolved V genes account for under half, and no reason is known for the remainder. V and J calls and clone size come straight from that table; D and trimming were deduced from the DNA. This sample holds about 220,000 clones; 82% were observed only once. The ten largest clonotypes hold under 3.5% of the sample.

This sample is part of a study of blood T cell repertoires in COVID-19 (dated by TCRdb to the early 2020s). For context, the study as a whole: Collaborator samples came from the United States, Italy and Spain and covered acute and convalescent phases of COVID-19. The samples were drawn from the first 160 participants of the ongoing ImmuneRACE study and from 1,200 or so subjects provided by 6 global collaborators. The material from the prospective study consisted of cDNA or gDNA derived from T cells, B-cell-depleted T cells, or PBMCs. Where available, HLA class I and class II types were obtained from metadata supplied by the sample provider rather than from assay-based typing. Deeply sampled blood TCRbeta repertoires from subjects exposed to, actively infected with, or recovered from COVID-19 were included in the dataset. The repertoires were released in a freely available public database intended as a resource for research on the immune response to SARS-CoV-2. The sample metadata nearly always contained a de-identified subject ID, COVID-19 status, age in years and sex. Results and caveats for the whole study, not just this receptor: The quantity of clinical and demographic metadata differed by source and by participant and was supplied without curation.

Ends trimmed: V by 1 base, J by 4 bases; bases unmatched to a gene: 6. The germline V gene (reference sequence) yields LGHDT for CDR1 and YNNKEL for CDR2. From its cysteine to its phenylalanine, the CDR3 spans 15 amino acids. The read is trimmed to its CDR3 DNA, 45 bases read in frame from base 1. Participants in the prospective study were aged roughly 18 to 100 years, lived in more than 20 United States geographic areas, and enrolled through a virtual design. To assign participants to cohorts, the prospective study relied on clinical history that participants themselves reported in a screening survey and a study questionnaire. ImmuneRACE Cohort 3 recovered participants were defined by two consecutive negative NP/OP PCR tests, healthcare professional clearance, or symptom resolution. Mobile phlebotomists in the prospective study collected whole blood, serum and a nasopharyngeal or oropharyngeal swab from every participant. Prospective study participants could optionally give additional blood draws and questionnaires over an approximately 2-month period. Before DNA extraction, blood samples from the prospective study were shipped at room temperature or frozen.

The sequence came from a woman aged 55-69 years who had recovered from COVID-19. The specimen sequenced was PBMCs or T cells enriched from blood (not recorded which). The receptor chain draws on TRBV3-1 (or the pseudogene TRBV3-2) and TRBJ1-2, with 7 junctional bases fitting TRBD1. CDR3 loop: CASSQAGGRSYGYTF. The nucleotides are TGTGCCAGCAGCCAAGCAGGGGGGCGTAGCTATGGCTACACCTTC.